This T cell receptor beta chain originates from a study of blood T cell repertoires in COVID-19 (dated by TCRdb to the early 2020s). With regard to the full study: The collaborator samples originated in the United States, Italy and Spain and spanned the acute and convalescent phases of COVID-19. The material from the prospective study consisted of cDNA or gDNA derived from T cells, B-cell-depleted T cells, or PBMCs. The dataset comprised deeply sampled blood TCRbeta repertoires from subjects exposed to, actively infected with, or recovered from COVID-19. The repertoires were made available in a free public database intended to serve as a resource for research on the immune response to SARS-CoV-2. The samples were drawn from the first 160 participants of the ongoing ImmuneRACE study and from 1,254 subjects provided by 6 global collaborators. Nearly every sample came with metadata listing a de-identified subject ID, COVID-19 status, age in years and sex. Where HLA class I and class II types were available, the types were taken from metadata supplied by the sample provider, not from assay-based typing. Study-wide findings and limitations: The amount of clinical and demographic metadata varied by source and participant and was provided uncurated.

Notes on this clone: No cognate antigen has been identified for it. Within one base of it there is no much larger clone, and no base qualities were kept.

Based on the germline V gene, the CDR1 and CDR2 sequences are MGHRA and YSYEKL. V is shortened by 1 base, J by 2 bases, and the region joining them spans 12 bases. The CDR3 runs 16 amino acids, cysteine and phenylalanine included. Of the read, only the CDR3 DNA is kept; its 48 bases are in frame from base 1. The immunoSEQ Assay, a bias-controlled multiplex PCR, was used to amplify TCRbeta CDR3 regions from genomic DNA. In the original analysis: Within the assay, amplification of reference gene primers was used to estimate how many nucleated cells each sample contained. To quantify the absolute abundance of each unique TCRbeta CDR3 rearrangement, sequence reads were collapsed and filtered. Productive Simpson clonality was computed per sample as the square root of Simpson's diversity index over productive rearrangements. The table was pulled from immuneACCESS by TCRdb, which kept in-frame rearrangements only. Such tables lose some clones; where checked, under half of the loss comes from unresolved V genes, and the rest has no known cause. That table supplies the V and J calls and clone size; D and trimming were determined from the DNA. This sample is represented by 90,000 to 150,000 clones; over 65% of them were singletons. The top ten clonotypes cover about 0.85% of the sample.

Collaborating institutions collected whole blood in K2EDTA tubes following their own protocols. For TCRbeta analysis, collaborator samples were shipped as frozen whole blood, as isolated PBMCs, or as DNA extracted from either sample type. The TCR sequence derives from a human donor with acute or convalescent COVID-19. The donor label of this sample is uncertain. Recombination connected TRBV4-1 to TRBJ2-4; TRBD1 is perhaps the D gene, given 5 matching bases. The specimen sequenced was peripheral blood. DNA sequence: TGCGCCAGCAGCCAAGGACAGATAGGGCCCAAAAACATTCAGTACTTC. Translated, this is CASSQGQIGPKNIQYF.